This entry lists 5 T cell receptor beta chains sequenced from one sample in a study of OX40 agonist ivuxolimab in advanced cancers. Clones were read by immunoSEQ multiplex PCR, and TCRdb kept only the in-frame ones, dropping some. The table records under 85,000 clones, less than 90% of them present only once. This specimen consisted of CD4+ or CD8+ T cells sorted from blood, obtained in a trial of the OX40 agonist ivuxolimab. Every receptor here comes from an adult with an advanced solid tumor such as melanoma, head and neck, liver or kidney cancer.

V usage is TRBV19 and J usage is TRBJ2-1; 7 bases map to TRBD2. After removal of 3 bases from V and 5 bases from J, the junction contained 7 bases not matched to a gene. Germline V gives CDR1 LNHDA, CDR2 SQIVND (reference sequence). The CDR3 is 15 residues long. The CDR3 DNA sequence: TGTGCCAGTAGTATTCGCCTAGCGGCAAACAATGAGCAGTTCTTC. Protein product: CASSIRLAANNEQFF.

The chain is built from TRBV10-3 and TRBJ1-2, with D tentatively TRBD1 (6 bases). Trimming cost V 2 bases and J 5 bases, with 9 bases left between them. The V gene's germline CDR1 is ENHRY and CDR2 SYGVKD. The CDR3 is 13 amino acids. The CDR3 DNA reads TGTGCCATCAGTGAGCCAGGGACATATGGCTACACCTTC. Residues: CAISEPGTYGYTF.

The CDR3 region has the DNA TGTGCCAGCGGAATGGACAGGGCTGGAAACACCATATATTTT. Encoded protein: CASGMDRAGNTIYF. V gene TRBV19 combines with J gene TRBJ1-3; the match to TRBD1 covers 8 bases. The CDR3 sequence is 14 residues long. Per germline, CDR1 LNHDA and CDR2 SQIVND (reference sequence). Trimming cost V 9 bases and J 2 bases; bases outside gene matches: 6.

The chain combines TRBV28 with TRBJ2-3; 11 bases fit TRBD2. CDR3 length: 16 residues. V gave up 6 bases and J gave up 5 bases; unmatched junction bases: 10. Per the germline V gene, CDR1 is MDHEN and CDR2 is SYDVKM. For the CDR3, the DNA is TGTGCCAGCAGCTCCCTTAGCGGGAGGGCCGGAGATACGCAGTATTTT. This encodes CASSSLSGRAGDTQYF.

The V and J genes are TRBV19 and TRBJ2-2; D is possibly TRBD1 (7 bases). The V gene lost 3 bases and the J gene lost 4 bases, with 18 bases spanning the gap. The CDR3 is 17 residues long. From germline, CDR1 is LNHDA and CDR2 SQIVND (reference sequence). The CDR3 DNA is TGTGCCAGTAGTATTAGATGGAGGGGGCGTGGCACCGGGGAGCTGTTTTTT. Translation gives CASSIRWRGRGTGELFF. Filled out from reference TRBV19 and TRBJ2-2, the complete variable domain reads DGGITQSPKYLFRKEGQNVTLSCEQNLNHDAMYWYRQDPGQGLRLIYYSQIVNDFQKGDIAEGYSVSREKKESFPLTVTSAQKNPTAFYLCASSIRWRGRGTGELFFGEGSRLTVL.